The 26 T cell receptor beta chains reported below all come from one sample, sequenced in a study of blood T cell repertoires in COVID-19. Produced via immunoSEQ multiplex PCR; TCRdb's table is partial and in-frame only. The sample yields roughly 50,000 clones, 86% seen once. Sequenced input: peripheral blood. The receptors come from a woman older than 75 with COVID-19, enrolled during active disease.

About this clone itself: Relative to the germline gene, one junction end is altered; a read error may explain this. The chain recombines TRBV7-7 with TRBJ2-1; 8 bases agree with TRBD2. The CDR3 loop spans 14 amino acids. The germline V gene has CDR1 SSHAT and CDR2 FNYEAQ (reference sequence). The chain's CDR3 is CASSLAGPRGEQFF. The CDR3 DNA follows: TGTGCTAGCAGCTTAGCGGGGCCCCGTGGAGAGCAGTTCTTC.

This chain joins TRBV30 and TRBJ1-2; 10 bases match TRBD1. V dropped 5 bases and J dropped 5; count of bases not matched to a gene: 20. CDR1 and CDR2 from the germline V gene are GTSNPN and SVGIG (reference sequence). The CDR3 consists of 18 residues. The CDR3 DNA is TGTGCCTGGGGGCACCCGGGACAGGGGCTTAGGGGTCGGTATGGCTACACCTTC. It specifies CAWGHPGQGLRGRYGYTF.

J is TRBJ2-1 and V is TRBV5-8; 9 bases are a match to TRBD2. The CDR3 consists of 16 residues. V shed 6 bases, J shed 4 bases, and the junction held 11 bases outside the gene matches. Germline lookup yields CDR1 SGHTS and CDR2 YDEGEE. CDR3 in amino acids: CASIERAGGRYNEQFF. For the CDR3, the DNA is TGTGCCAGCATCGAAAGGGCGGGAGGGCGTTACAATGAGCAGTTCTTC.

The genes are TRBV28 and TRBJ2-3; TRBD1 is a possible D gene (6 bases). This CDR3 contains 16 residues. The germline V and J ends were trimmed by 8 bases and 2 bases, with 20 bases remaining between them. CDR1 is MDHEN, CDR2 SYDVKM, per germline. DNA for the CDR3: TGTGCCAGCGAGGGCAGGGGCTCCGGTCTCACAGATACGCAGTATTTT. Protein product: CASEGRGSGLTDTQYF.

The chain couples TRBV9 to TRBJ2-3; 7 bases are shared with TRBD2. CDR1 is SGDLS, CDR2 YYNGEE, per germline. CDR3 length: 17 residues. Trimming took 3 bases from V and 1 from J; bases not matched to a gene: 11. CDR3 loop: CASSGASATSGTDTQYF. Written as DNA, the CDR3 is TGTGCCAGCAGCGGGGCCTCTGCTACTAGCGGCACAGATACGCAGTATTTT.

The chain uses TRBV28 and TRBJ2-1; 7 nucleotides match TRBD2. V was pared by 3 bases and J by 9 bases, with 11 bases of the junction left unmatched. Germline lookup yields CDR1 MDHEN and CDR2 SYDVKM. CDR3 size: 15 residues. CDR3 sequence: CASSFSLADAFEQFF. CDR3 DNA: TGTGCCAGCAGTTTCTCCCTAGCGGATGCGTTTGAGCAGTTCTTC.

This sequence joins TRBV27 and TRBJ2-7; TRBD1 matches 8 bases. The trim removed 5 bases at V and 2 bases at J, leaving 2 bases unmatched. The germline V gene encodes CDR1 MNHEY and CDR2 SMNVEV (reference sequence). The CDR3 has 13 amino acids. The CDR3 region has the DNA TGTGCCAGCAGTAGGGGACAGGCCTACGAGCAGTACTTC. Translated: CASSRGQAYEQYF.

The count of this clone is one. The rearrangement links TRBV6-5 to TRBJ1-1; D unresolved. Germline V gives CDR1 MNHEY, CDR2 SVGAGI. CDR3 size: 13 residues. Deletions cut 0 bases from V and 4 bases from J, with 6 bases between. CDR3 DNA: TGTGCCAGCAGTTACTCCCGGGGCACTGAAGCTTTCTTT. This sequence encodes CASSYSRGTEAFF.

The chain couples TRBV3-1 (or the pseudogene TRBV3-2) to TRBJ2-3; TRBD1 matches 9 bases. The CDR3 has 16 residues. The V gene end was trimmed by 4 bases and the J gene end by 3 bases; junction bases not matched to a gene: 8. Germline V lookup: CDR1 LGHDT, CDR2 YNNKEL (reference sequence). The CDR3 bases are TGTGCCAGCAGCCCCACAGGGGGCCTGCTGACAGATACGCAGTATTTT. It translates to CASSPTGGLLTDTQYF.

This chain joins TRBV12-3 or TRBV12-4 and TRBJ1-2; D not resolved. The CDR3 is 12 residues long. V lost 2 bases and J 4 bases, leaving 5 bases between the germline ends. The CDR3 sequence is CASSLRVYGYTF. DNA for the CDR3: TGTGCCAGCAGTTTACGGGTCTATGGCTACACCTTC.

The J gene is TRBJ2-2, the V gene TRBV6-5; perhaps TRBD2 as D (6 bases). From germline, CDR1 is MNHEY and CDR2 SVGAGI. This CDR3 has 16 amino acids. V was clipped by 2 bases and J by 2 bases, with 12 bases between them. CDR3 loop: CASSYGQGGNTGELFF. In nucleotides, the CDR3 is TGTGCCAGCAGTTACGGTCAGGGAGGAAACACCGGGGAGCTGTTTTTT.

In its sample, this clone was seen a few times. This rearrangement joins TRBV7-9 to TRBJ1-1, with a possible D match to TRBD1 (6 bases). Trimming left V 1 base short and J 6 bases short, with 15 bases between. The CDR3 loop spans 15 amino acids. The V gene's germline CDR1 is SEHNR and CDR2 FQNEAQ (reference sequence). In nucleotides, the CDR3 is TGTGCCAGCAGCTTAGTTGGGGGCGCATCGGCTGAAGCTTTCTTT. Translation: CASSLVGGASAEAFF.

This clone was picked up a small number of times. The chain is built from TRBV19 and TRBJ2-7, with 8 nucleotides matching TRBD1. V was pared by 6 bases and J by 0 bases, with 4 bases of the junction left unmatched. There are 14 residues in the CDR3. Germline assignment: CDR1 LNHDA and CDR2 SQIVND (reference sequence). The CDR3 DNA reads TGTGCCAGTAGCAGGGACAGGAGCTCCTACGAGCAGTACTTC. Its protein product is CASSRDRSSYEQYF.

V and J are TRBV6-5 and TRBJ1-1; TRBD1 matches 7 bases. The CDR3 runs 13 residues. Germline CDR1 is MNHEY and CDR2 is SVGAGI. J gave up 10 bases and V 2 bases, and 7 bases lay outside the gene matches. CDR3 loop: CASSYRGRGGAFF. The CDR3 DNA reads as TGTGCCAGCAGTTACAGGGGGCGAGGGGGAGCTTTCTTT.

In its sample, this clone was seen a few times. The chain combines TRBV5-3 with TRBJ2-1, with D maybe TRBD2 (5 bases). TRBV5-3 is an ORF, with its function uncertain. Trimming left V 4 bases short and J 16 bases short, with 18 bases between. This CDR3 is 12 amino acids long. CDR3 sequence: CARSAVLAAEFF. The CDR3 DNA reads TGTGCCAGAAGCGCCGTCCTAGCAGCCGAATTCTTC.

The V call is TRBV9, the J call TRBJ2-3; TRBD1 aligns across 12 bases. V lost 3 bases and J lost 4; bases outside the gene matches: 6. The CDR3 loop spans 16 amino acids. Germline V gene sequence: CDR1 SGDLS, CDR2 YYNGEE. The CDR3 reads CASSASGTGGADTQYF. The CDR3 DNA reads TGTGCCAGCAGCGCCTCCGGGACAGGGGGCGCAGATACGCAGTATTTT.

The chain has TRBV5-1 and TRBJ2-2, with D possibly matching TRBD1 (6 bases). Trimming cost V 4 bases and J 1 base, with 11 bases left between them. The V gene's germline CDR1 is SGHRS and CDR2 YFSETQ. The CDR3 is 15 amino acids. The CDR3 nucleotides are TGCGCCAGCAGCCCTGGACAGATGAACACCGGGGAGCTGTTTTTT. Protein: CASSPGQMNTGELFF.

CDR3 coding DNA: TGCGCCAGCAGCGTGGGACAGCTACCCACAGATACGCAGTATTTT. It translates to CASSVGQLPTDTQYF. The V gene is TRBV5-1, the J gene TRBJ2-3, with 7 bases matching TRBD1. J lost 2 bases, V lost 4 bases, and 7 bases had no gene match. Germline CDR1 reads SGHRS; CDR2 reads YFSETQ. The CDR3 runs 15 residues.

Worth noting for this clone: The junction does not match germline at one end; this may be a read error. Within the sample, other DNA sequences also encode this same CDR3. The chain couples TRBV5-4 to TRBJ1-2, with 9 bases aligning to TRBD1. CDR3 length: 15 residues. Germline-derived CDR1 and CDR2 are SGHNT and YYREEE (reference sequence). The CDR3 sequence: CASSLVGQGFGGYTF. The CDR3 bases are TGCGCCAGCAGCTTGGTAGGACAGGGGTTCGGTGGCTACACCTTC.

The CDR3 here is CASSPPSGGYFSGANVLTF. The CDR3 coding sequence is TGTGCCAGCTCACCACCTAGCGGGGGTTACTTCTCTGGGGCCAACGTCCTGACTTTC. The V gene is TRBV18, the J gene TRBJ2-6; 9 nucleotides align to TRBD2. The V gene end was trimmed by 0 bases and the J gene end by 0 bases; junction bases not matched to a gene: 6. The CDR3 contains 19 residues. Germline CDR1 KGHSH, CDR2 LQKENI.

J is TRBJ1-6 and V is TRBV6-4, with D tentatively TRBD1 (6 bases). Deletions cut 6 bases from V and 5 bases from J, with 14 bases between. CDR1 MRHNA and CDR2 SNTAGT come from the germline V gene. This CDR3 contains 15 residues. CDR3 sequence: CASRYRDTDNSPLHF. DNA for the CDR3: TGTGCCAGCAGATACCGGGACACCGATAATTCACCCCTCCACTTT.

J is TRBJ1-5 and V is TRBV28; 8 nucleotides agree with TRBD1. The CDR3 runs 14 residues. CDR1 and CDR2 from the germline V gene are MDHEN and SYDVKM. The V and J ends lost 2 bases and 8 bases, in that order; junction bases with no gene match: 5. The CDR3 nucleotides are TGTGCCAGCAGTTTACGACAGGGGTCGGAGCCCCAGCATTTT. Its protein is CASSLRQGSEPQHF.

The chain joins TRBV18 to TRBJ2-1, with 8 bases that match TRBD1. Germline lookup yields CDR1 KGHSH and CDR2 LQKENI. The V gene end was trimmed by 5 bases and the J gene end by 4 bases; junction bases not matched to a gene: 1. The CDR3 is made up of 13 amino acids. CDR3 amino acids: CASSGQGYNEQFF. The CDR3 nucleotides read TGTGCCAGCTCAGGACAGGGATACAATGAGCAGTTCTTC.

The rearrangement joins TRBV2 to TRBJ2-2, with D unresolved. With 6 bases removed from V and 3 bases from J, the gap between germline ends came to 8 bases. Germline V gene sequence: CDR1 SNHLY, CDR2 FYNNEI. The CDR3 has 13 amino acids. The CDR3 DNA follows: TGTGCCAGCAGAGCCCAATACACCGGGGAGCTGTTTTTT. Translation gives CASRAQYTGELFF.

This sequence joins TRBV7-2 and TRBJ2-3; 12 bases are shared with TRBD2. J was trimmed by 0 bases and V by 0 bases; bases with no gene match: 4. The germline gives CDR1 SGHTA, CDR2 FQGNSA. CDR3 length equals 18 residues. CDR3 DNA sequence: TGTGCCAGCAGCTTAGCGCGAGGACTAGCGGGGAGCACAGATACGCAGTATTTT. The encoded protein is CASSLARGLAGSTDTQYF. The variable domain in full, with the rest retrieved from reference TRBV7-2 and TRBJ2-3, is GAGVSQSPSNKVTEKGKDVELRCDPISGHTALYWYRQSLGQGLEFLIYFQGNSAPDKSGLPSDRFSAERTGGSVSTLTIQRTQQEDSAVYLCASSLARGLAGSTDTQYFGPGTRLTVL.

This chain connects TRBV13 to TRBJ2-7; 14 positions match TRBD2. V shed 5 bases, J shed 2 bases, and the junction held 2 bases outside the gene matches. Germline CDR1 PRHDT, CDR2 FYEKMQ (reference sequence). The CDR3 spans 15 residues. The CDR3 DNA follows: TGTGCCAGCAGCCCGGGACTAGCGGGGGCCTACGAGCAGTACTTC. It specifies CASSPGLAGAYEQYF.